This T cell receptor beta chain was documented in a study of blood T cell repertoires in COVID-19. Study overall: From T cells, B-cell-depleted T cells, or PBMCs came the material, which was cDNA or gDNA.

Method: immunoSEQ multiplex PCR; TCRdb's copy keeps in-frame clones and lacks some. The data hold some 370,000 clones, with around four fifths observed a single time. The V gene end was trimmed by 4 bases and the J gene end by 2 bases; junction bases not matched to a gene: 5. This CDR3 has 15 amino acids. CDR1 MNHEY and CDR2 SMNVEV come from the germline V gene (reference sequence). This TCR was recovered from a woman aged 45-59 years who had recovered from COVID-19. The specimen was PBMCs or T cells enriched from blood (not recorded which). The chain combines TRBV27 with TRBJ2-7; 10 nucleotides align to TRBD2. This CDR3 is CASSWVAGGPYEQYF. Written as DNA, the CDR3 is TGTGCCAGCAGTTGGGTAGCGGGAGGCCCCTACGAGCAGTACTTC.